The T cell receptor (beta chain) under discussion was sequenced for a study of PD-L1 blockade in urothelial cancer. Study in general: Researchers found blood samples held a median of approximately 150,000 T cells.

Sequencing used immunoSEQ multiplex PCR; TCRdb keeps in-frame clones, though not all of them. The sample lists roughly 90,000 clones; 90% were seen once. After removal of 4 bases from V and 12 bases from J, the junction contained 6 bases not matched to a gene. The CDR3 runs to 13 residues. CDR1 is MDHEN and CDR2 is SYDVKM in the germline V gene. A note on this clone: Its antigen is undetermined.

The study, taken as a whole, reports: Better progression-free and overall survival followed lower pretreatment blood clonality.

The TCR comes from a man aged 60 to 69 with urothelial cancer. Sequencing was performed on PBMCs, taken around atezolizumab (anti-PD-L1) treatment. The chain joins TRBV28 to TRBJ2-1; 10 bases map to TRBD2. As DNA, the CDR3 is TGTGCCAGCAGTTCCAACCCTAGCGGGAGGCAGTTCTTC. As protein: CASSSNPSGRQFF.